The 17 T cell receptor beta chains below come from one sample, sequenced in a study of T cells in women clearing cervical HPV infection. Some clones are missing from TCRdb's copy, which holds only in-frame ones; the method was immunoSEQ multiplex PCR. Its table lists around 20,000 clones. Sequencing used blood buffy coat. The receptors derive from a woman between 18 and 70 years old with a cervical HPV16 infection that either progressed to CIN3+ or cleared (not recorded which).

Comments on this clone: The read terminates 3 residues before the CDR3 end, so the remaining end is supplied by the germline J gene. The chain has TRBV20-1 and TRBJ2-5; TRBD2 matches 14 bases. Germline V lookup: CDR1 DFQATT, CDR2 SNEGSKA (reference sequence). V was clipped by 6 bases and J by 5 bases; unmatched bases: 8. This CDR3 has 15 residues. The DNA read from the CDR3 is TGCAGTGCGAGGACTAGCGGGGGGATAGGGGAGACC. Translating it yields CSARTSGGIGET. Given in full, the CDR3 is CSARTSGGIGETQYF.

Concerning this clone itself: The sequenced fragment ends 3 residues before the CDR3 boundary, so the rest is inferred from the germline J gene. The chain couples TRBV12-3 or TRBV12-4 to TRBJ2-5; D unresolved. This CDR3 is 14 amino acids long. Trimming removed 2 bases from V and 0 bases from J, with 7 bases in between. Partial CDR3 DNA: TGTGCCAGCAGTTTAATGGCCTACCAAGAGACC. Its protein product is CASSLMAYQET. The entire CDR3 reads CASSLMAYQETQYF.

CDR3: CASSRDRGPSGTQYF. The covered CDR3 bases are TGTGCCAGCAGCAGGGACAGGGGACCCTCCGGGACC. The J gene is TRBJ2-5, the V gene TRBV7-6; 10 bases map to TRBD1. Read coverage stops 3 residues before the CDR3 terminus; the germline J gene supplies the remainder. The CDR3 is made up of 15 amino acids. Per germline, CDR1 SGHVS and CDR2 FNYEAQ. V gave up 5 bases and J gave up 7 bases; unmatched junction bases: 10.

For this clone: One junction end disagrees with the germline gene, perhaps due to a read error. The read ends 3 residues early relative to the CDR3; the germline J gene fills the gap. This chain connects TRBV7-9 to TRBJ2-5; D may be TRBD2 (5 bases). The CDR3 totals 14 residues. Germline loops: CDR1 SEHNR, CDR2 FQNEAQ (reference sequence). CDR3 DNA, as far as it was read: TGTGCCAGCAGCCTAGCTAGCCTTTCAGAGACC. Translating it yields CASSLASLSET. The complete CDR3 sequence is CASSLASLSETQYF. Filled out from reference TRBV7-9 and TRBJ2-5, the complete variable domain reads DTGVSQNPRHKITKRGQNVTFRCDPISEHNRLYWYRQTLGQGPEFLTYFQNEAQLEKSRLLSDRFSAERPKGSFSTLEIQRTEQGDSAMYLCASSLASLSETQYFGPGTRLLVL.

Note on this clone: The read comes to an end 3 residues before the CDR3 does, leaving the germline J gene to fill in the end. This chain uses TRBV12-5 with TRBJ2-5; D is unclear. Germline loops: CDR1 LGHNT, CDR2 FRNRAP. The CDR3 totals 11 residues. The V end was cut by 5 bases, the J end by 4 bases, with 5 bases between. The CDR3 here is CASGLGETQYF. The part of the CDR3 DNA that was read is TGTGCTAGTGGTCTCGGAGAGACC.

CDR3 sequence reads: CASILAGTKETQYF. Incomplete CDR3 DNA: TGTGCCAGTATACTAGCGGGGACCAAAGAGACC. The chain links TRBV19 to TRBJ2-5; TRBD2 matches 10 bases. The missing CDR3 end, 3 residues past where the read stops, is filled in from the germline J gene. The V segment lost 7 bases and the J segment 3 bases; nucleotides outside the gene matches: 5. The CDR3 runs 14 residues. Germline lookup yields CDR1 LNHDA and CDR2 SQIVND (reference sequence).

In regard to this clone: One junction end does not reproduce the germline sequence, and a read error may be involved. The read terminates 3 residues before the CDR3 end, so the remaining end is supplied by the germline J gene. The V and J genes are TRBV4-2 and TRBJ2-2, with 8 nucleotides matching TRBD1. The CDR3 extends over 16 amino acids. Germline V CDR1 and CDR2: LGHNA, YNFKEQ. The CDR3 reads CASSQSGQGVSGELFF. The CDR3 DNA, read in part, is TGCGCCAGCAGCCAATCTGGACAGGGAGTAAGCGGGGAG.

Note on this clone: The missing CDR3 end, 3 residues past where the read stops, is filled in from the germline J gene. The chain employs TRBV28 and TRBJ1-2, with D tentatively TRBD1 (6 bases). This CDR3 comprises 12 residues. Per germline, CDR1 MDHEN and CDR2 SYDVKM. CDR3 DNA (partial): TGTGCCAGCAGTTCCGACAGGTATACC. Translating it yields CASSSDRYT. The CDR3 as a whole reads CASSSDRYTYTF.

On this clone itself: The read halts 3 residues ahead of the CDR3 end, with the missing end drawn from the germline J gene. This chain connects TRBV20-1 to TRBJ1-1; TRBD1 is a possible D gene (6 bases). This CDR3 contains 13 residues. Looked up from germline, CDR1 is DFQATT and CDR2 is SNEGSKA (reference sequence). The V end lost 6 bases, the J end lost 4 bases, and 15 bases lay between the germline ends. The DNA read from the CDR3 is TGCAGTGCGGCACCTCAGGGGACCACTGAA. This codes for CSAAPQGTTE. The entire CDR3 reads CSAAPQGTTEAFF.

As regards this clone: The junction departs from germline at one end; a sequencing error may be responsible. The read ends 3 residues before the CDR3 terminus; that terminus is restored from the germline J gene. The same CDR3 can be traced to other DNA sequences in this sample. V gene TRBV19 combines with J gene TRBJ1-3, with 7 bases that match TRBD1. The CDR3 runs to 12 residues. Per germline, CDR1 LNHDA and CDR2 SQIVND (reference sequence). CDR3 region: CASSGQRNTIYF. The part of the CDR3 DNA that was read is TGTGCCAGCTCGGGACAGCGAAACACA.

Comments on this clone: The read gets to within 3 residues of the CDR3 end, and the germline J gene fills in the rest. J is TRBJ1-2 and V is TRBV18; D is ambiguous. The V gene's germline CDR1 is KGHSH and CDR2 LQKENI. This CDR3 is 12 amino acids long. Incomplete CDR3 DNA: TGTGCCAGCTCACCTGGACTAGCTGAC. Translated, it gives CASSPGLAD. The entire CDR3 is CASSPGLADYTF.

Worth noting for this clone: The sequenced fragment ends 3 residues before the CDR3 boundary, so the rest is inferred from the germline J gene. The chain uses TRBV30 and TRBJ2-5; D is possibly TRBD2 (5 bases). The CDR3 sequence is 13 residues long. Germline V gives CDR1 GTSNPN, CDR2 SVGIG (reference sequence). Trimming took off 1 base at V and 0 bases at J, with 6 bases between the two ends. CDR3 loop: CAWSGGHQETQYF. The sequenced CDR3 bases are TGTGCCTGGAGTGGAGGGCACCAAGAGACC.

The CDR3 reads CASSPDRVTDTYTF. The CDR3 bases that were read are TGTGCCAGCTCACCGGACAGGGTCACAGATACC. The chain is built from TRBV18 and TRBJ1-2; 8 positions match TRBD1. The read halts 3 residues ahead of the CDR3 end, with the missing end drawn from the germline J gene. Germline V gene data show CDR1 as KGHSH and CDR2 as LQKENI. The CDR3 consists of 14 residues. The full variable domain, its missing parts supplied by reference TRBV18 and TRBJ1-2, is NAGVMQNPRHLVRRRGQEARLRCSPMKGHSHVYWYRQLPEEGLKFMVYLQKENIIDESGMPKERFSAEFPKEGPSILRIQQVVRGDSAAYFCASSPDRVTDTYTFGSGTRLTVV.

CDR3 DNA (partial): TGTGCCAGCAGGGCAGGGCCCCGTAATTCACCC. This gives the protein CASRAGPRNSP. The full CDR3 reads CASRAGPRNSPLHF. The chain couples TRBV2 to TRBJ1-6; perhaps TRBD1 as D (5 bases). The CDR3 extends 3 residues past the end of the read, so its final part is completed from the germline J gene. Germline loops: CDR1 SNHLY, CDR2 FYNNEI. Trimming pared 6 bases from V and 6 bases from J, leaving 12 bases between. The CDR3 sequence is 14 residues long.

Turning to this clone: The sequence runs out 3 residues before the end of the CDR3; the remainder is reconstructed from the germline J gene. The chain recombines TRBV9 with TRBJ1-3; 8 nucleotides align to TRBD1. The CDR3 covers 16 residues. V shed 3 bases and J 3 bases; nucleotides not matched to a gene: 8. CDR1 is SGDLS and CDR2 is YYNGEE in the germline V gene. CDR3: CASSAQGAVSGNTIYF. The sequenced part of the CDR3 DNA is TGTGCCAGCAGCGCCCAGGGGGCGGTAAGTGGAAACACC.

A word on this clone: The read stops 3 residues short of the end of the CDR3; the missing end is completed from the germline J gene. The rearrangement links TRBV2 to TRBJ1-2; D gene uncertain. The CDR3 has 14 amino acids. The germline V gene has CDR1 SNHLY and CDR2 FYNNEI. CDR3 sequence: CASSDYSGFYDYTF. The CDR3 bases that were read are TGTGCCAGCAGTGATTACAGTGGTTTTTACGAC.

Points on this clone: The read ends 3 residues before the CDR3 terminus; that terminus is restored from the germline J gene. The chain has TRBV5-4 and TRBJ2-1; 8 nucleotides line up with TRBD2. J gave up 2 bases and V 6 bases, and 7 bases lay outside the gene matches. The CDR3 has 15 residues. Germline CDR1 and CDR2: SGHNT and YYREEE (reference sequence). The sequenced CDR3 bases are TGTGCCAGCAAGGGCGGGGGGCCCCCCTACAATGAG. Protein sequence: CASKGGGPPYNE. The whole CDR3 region reads CASKGGGPPYNEQFF.